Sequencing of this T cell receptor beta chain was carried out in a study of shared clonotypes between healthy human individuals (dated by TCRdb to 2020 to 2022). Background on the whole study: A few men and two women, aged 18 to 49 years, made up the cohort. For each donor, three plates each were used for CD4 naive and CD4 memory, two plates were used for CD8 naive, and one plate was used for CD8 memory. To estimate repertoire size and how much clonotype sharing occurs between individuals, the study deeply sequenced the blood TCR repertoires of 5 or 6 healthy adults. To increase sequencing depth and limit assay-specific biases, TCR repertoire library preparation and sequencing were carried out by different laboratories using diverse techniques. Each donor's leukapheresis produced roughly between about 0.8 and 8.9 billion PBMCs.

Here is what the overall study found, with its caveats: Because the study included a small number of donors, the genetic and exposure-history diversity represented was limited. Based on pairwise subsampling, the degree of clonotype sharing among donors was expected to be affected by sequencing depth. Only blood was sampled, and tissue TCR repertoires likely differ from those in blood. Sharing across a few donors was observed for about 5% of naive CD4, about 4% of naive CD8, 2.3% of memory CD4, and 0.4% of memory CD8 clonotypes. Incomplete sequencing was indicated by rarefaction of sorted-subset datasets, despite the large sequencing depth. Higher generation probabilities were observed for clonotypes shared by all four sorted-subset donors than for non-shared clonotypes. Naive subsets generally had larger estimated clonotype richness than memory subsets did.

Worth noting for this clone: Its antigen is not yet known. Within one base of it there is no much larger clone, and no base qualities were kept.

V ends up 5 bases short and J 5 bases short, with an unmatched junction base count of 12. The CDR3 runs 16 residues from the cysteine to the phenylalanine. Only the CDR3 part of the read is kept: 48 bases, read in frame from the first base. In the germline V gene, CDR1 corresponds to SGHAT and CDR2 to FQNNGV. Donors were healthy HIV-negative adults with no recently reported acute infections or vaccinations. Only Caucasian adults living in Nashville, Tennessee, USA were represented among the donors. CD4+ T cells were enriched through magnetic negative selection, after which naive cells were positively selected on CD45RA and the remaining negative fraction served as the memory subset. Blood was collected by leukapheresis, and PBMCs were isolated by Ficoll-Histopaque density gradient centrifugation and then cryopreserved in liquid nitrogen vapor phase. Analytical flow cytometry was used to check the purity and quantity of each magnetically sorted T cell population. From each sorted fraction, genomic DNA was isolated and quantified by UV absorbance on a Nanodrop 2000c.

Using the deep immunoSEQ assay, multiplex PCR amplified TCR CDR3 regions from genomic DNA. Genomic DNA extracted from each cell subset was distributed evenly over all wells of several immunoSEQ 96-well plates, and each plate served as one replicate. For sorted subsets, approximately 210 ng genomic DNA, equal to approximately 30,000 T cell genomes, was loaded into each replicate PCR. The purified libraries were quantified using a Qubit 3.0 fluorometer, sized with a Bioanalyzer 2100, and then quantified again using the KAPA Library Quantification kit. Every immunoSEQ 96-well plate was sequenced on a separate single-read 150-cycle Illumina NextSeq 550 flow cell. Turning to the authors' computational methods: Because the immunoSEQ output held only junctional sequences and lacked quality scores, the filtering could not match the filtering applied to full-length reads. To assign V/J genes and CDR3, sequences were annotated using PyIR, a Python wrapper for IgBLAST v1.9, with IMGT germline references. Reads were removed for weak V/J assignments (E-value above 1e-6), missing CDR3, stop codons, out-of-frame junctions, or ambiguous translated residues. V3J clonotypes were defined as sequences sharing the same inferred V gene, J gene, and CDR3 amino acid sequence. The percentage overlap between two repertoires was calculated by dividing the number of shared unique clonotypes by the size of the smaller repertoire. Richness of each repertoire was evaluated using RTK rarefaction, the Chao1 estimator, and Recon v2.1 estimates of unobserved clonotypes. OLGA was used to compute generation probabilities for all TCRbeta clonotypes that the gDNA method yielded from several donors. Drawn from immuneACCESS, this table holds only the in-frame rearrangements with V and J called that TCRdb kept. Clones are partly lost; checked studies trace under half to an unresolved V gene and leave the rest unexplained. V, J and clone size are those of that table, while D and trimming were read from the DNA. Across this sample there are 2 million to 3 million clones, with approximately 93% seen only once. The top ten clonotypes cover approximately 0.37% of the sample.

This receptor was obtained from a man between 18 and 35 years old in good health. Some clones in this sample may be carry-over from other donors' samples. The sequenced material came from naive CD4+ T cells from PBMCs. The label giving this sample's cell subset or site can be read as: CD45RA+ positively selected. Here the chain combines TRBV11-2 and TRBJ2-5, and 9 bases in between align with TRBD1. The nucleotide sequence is TGTGCCAGCAGCGAACGCCCACAGGGGGCAGGGGAGACCCAGTACTTC. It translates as CASSERPQGAGETQYF.